Presented here are 13 T cell receptor beta chains from one specimen sequenced in a study of blood T cell repertoires in COVID-19. Here immunoSEQ multiplex PCR was the method, and the copy in TCRdb shows in-frame clones only, minus some. The sample yields some 170,000 clones, about 86% seen once. The material sequenced was peripheral blood. The receptors were sampled from a woman older than 75 with acute or convalescent COVID-19.

This chain uses TRBV11-2 with TRBJ1-3, with D perhaps matching TRBD1 (6 bases). Trimming removed 5 bases from V and 2 bases from J, with 19 bases in between. CDR1 and CDR2 from the germline V gene are SGHAT and FQNNGV. This CDR3 comprises 17 residues. This CDR3 reads CASSERQASLPGNTIYF. In nucleotides, the CDR3 is TGTGCCAGCAGCGAACGACAGGCGTCACTCCCTGGAAACACCATATATTTT.

CDR3 residues: CASSVAFSGNTIYF. The CDR3 coding sequence is TGTGCCAGCAGCGTAGCGTTCTCTGGAAACACCATATATTTT. This sequence joins TRBV2 and TRBJ1-3, with D unclear. The CDR3 is 14 residues long. From germline, CDR1 is SNHLY and CDR2 FYNNEI. The germline V and J ends were trimmed by 6 bases and 0 bases, with 9 bases remaining between them.

This clone was observed once. The rearrangement links TRBV18 to TRBJ2-1, with D possibly matching TRBD1 (6 bases). In germline, CDR1 is KGHSH, CDR2 LQKENI. The CDR3 is made up of 14 amino acids. V lost 3 bases and J lost 6, with 12 bases in between. The CDR3: CASSPSQGFNEQFF. CDR3 DNA sequence: TGTGCCAGCTCACCTTCCCAGGGGTTCAATGAGCAGTTCTTC.

The V gene is TRBV7-2, the J gene TRBJ2-2, with D tentatively TRBD2 (5 bases). CDR3 length: 15 residues. Germline V gene data show CDR1 as SGHTA and CDR2 as FQGNSA. V lost 1 base, J lost 3 bases, and 9 bases lay in between. As DNA, the CDR3 is TGTGCCAGCAGCTTAGTAGGACTCTACACCGGGGAGCTGTTTTTT. It codes for CASSLVGLYTGELFF.

The J gene is TRBJ2-7, the V gene TRBV7-2, with 13 nucleotides matching TRBD2. Germline V gene sequence: CDR1 SGHTA, CDR2 FQGNSA. Losses at the gene ends were 0 bases for V and 5 bases for J; bases not matched to a gene: 1. The CDR3 totals 15 residues. DNA for the CDR3: TGTGCCAGCAGCTTAGCGGGACTAGCGGGACACGAGCAGTACTTC. This gives the protein CASSLAGLAGHEQYF.

The V call is TRBV10-2, the J call TRBJ2-3; 8 bases agree with TRBD1. In germline, CDR1 is WSHSY, CDR2 SAAADI. The CDR3 covers 14 residues. Trimming removed 5 bases from V and 8 bases from J; junction bases left unmatched: 9. Written as DNA, the CDR3 is TGCGCCAGCAGTCTGGCAACAGGGGGAGGTACGCAGTATTTT. Translated, it gives CASSLATGGGTQYF.

The chain joins TRBV5-5 to TRBJ2-1; 10 bases are shared with TRBD2. Germline trimming cut 0 bases from V and 0 bases from J; bases unmatched to any gene: 9. This CDR3 spans 19 amino acids. The V gene's germline CDR1 is SGHKS and CDR2 YYEKEE (reference sequence). The CDR3 is CASSLGLAGGSSSYNEQFF. The CDR3 DNA is TGTGCCAGCAGCTTGGGTTTAGCGGGGGGCTCCAGCTCCTACAATGAGCAGTTCTTC.

In regard to this clone: The junction and the germline gene differ at one end; a read error may be behind it. V gene TRBV5-6 combines with J gene TRBJ1-2; perhaps TRBD1 as D (6 bases). This CDR3 spans 12 amino acids. Per germline, CDR1 SGHDT and CDR2 YYEEEE. In nucleotides, the CDR3 is TGTGCCAGCAGCCCGGGTGTCCAGGGGCCCTTCTTC. This sequence encodes CASSPGVQGPFF.

The V call is TRBV6-2 or TRBV6-3, the J call TRBJ1-1; 7 bases agree with TRBD1. Per the germline V gene, CDR1 is MNHEY and CDR2 is SVGEGT. The CDR3 has 16 residues. Trimming cost V 6 bases and J 1 base; bases outside gene matches: 11. The CDR3 bases are TGTGCCAGCAGCCGCCTCAACAGGGGCGGGAACACTGAAGCTTTCTTT. It specifies CASSRLNRGGNTEAFF.

This chain joins TRBV27 and TRBJ1-5; TRBD1 might be the D (5 bases). Germline lookup yields CDR1 MNHEY and CDR2 SMNVEV (reference sequence). The ends were cut back, 4 bases at V and 6 bases at J, with 10 bases in the middle. The CDR3 contains 13 residues. CDR3 region: CASSSVTGQPQHF. DNA of the CDR3: TGTGCCAGCAGTTCGGTAACAGGTCAGCCCCAGCATTTT.

V gene TRBV7-2 combines with J gene TRBJ2-5; D gene uncertain. Trimming removed 2 bases at V and 5 bases at J, with 12 bases between. The CDR3 spans 14 residues. Germline CDR1 and CDR2: SGHTA and FQGNSA. The CDR3 nucleotides are TGTGCCAGCAGCTTAAGTCCGGGTCCCGAGACCCAGTACTTC. Translating it yields CASSLSPGPETQYF.

The CDR3 DNA sequence: TGTGCCAGCAGTTACCAGGGGCAGGGGGTTCAGCCCCAGCATTTT. This gives the protein CASSYQGQGVQPQHF. The genes are TRBV6-2 or TRBV6-3 and TRBJ1-5; 7 nucleotides line up with TRBD1. The CDR3 loop spans 15 amino acids. Per the germline V gene, CDR1 is MNHEY and CDR2 is SVGEGT. V gave up 2 bases and J gave up 6 bases; unmatched junction bases: 7.

The chain employs TRBV29-1 and TRBJ2-7, with D possibly TRBD1 on 6 matching bases. This CDR3 contains 14 residues. V gave up 7 bases and J gave up 3 bases, with 19 bases separating them. Germline assignment: CDR1 SQVTM and CDR2 ANQGSEA. CDR3 DNA sequence: TGCAGCGCCGCGACTGGGACATCTTTCTACGAGCAGTACTTC. Its protein is CSAATGTSFYEQYF.